The 17 T cell receptor beta chains below come from one sample, sequenced in a study of blood T cells in healthy people across ages. Combining a sample-barcoded 5' primer with a J-beta primer mix, a second PCR ran for 7 to 11 cycles. TCRdb re-called the 5' RACE reads through MiXCR, storing one row per CDR3 protein. The repertoire holds about 1.5 million distinct CDR3 sequences, with roughly two fifths as singletons. Sequenced material: blood. All receptors derive from a woman under 30 in good health.

The chain is built from TRBV12-5 and TRBJ1-2, with TRBD1 as a possible D gene (5 bases). The V and J ends lost 3 bases and 0 bases respectively, with 11 bases between them. The CDR3 length is 15 residues. The germline gives CDR1 LGHNT, CDR2 FRNRAP. The CDR3 DNA reads as TGTGCTAGTGGTTTTAATGACAGTCCTAACTATGGCTACACCTTC. Translated, it gives CASGFNDSPNYGYTF.

This clonotype was detected only a few times. The chain links TRBV11-2 to TRBJ1-5; D is undetermined. Trimming took 0 bases from V and 9 from J, leaving 12 bases between them. Germline V gene lookup returns CDR1 SGHAT and CDR2 FQNNGV. This CDR3 contains 14 residues. In DNA form, the CDR3 reads TGTGCCAGCAGCTTAGATTTAGGTCCAAGGCCCCAGCATTTT. This sequence encodes CASSLDLGPRPQHF.

The chain links TRBV7-8 to TRBJ1-1; D might be TRBD1 (6 bases). This CDR3 has 14 residues. The ends were cut back, 3 bases at V and 5 bases at J, with 13 bases in the middle. Looked up from germline, CDR1 is SGHVS and CDR2 is FQNEAQ. CDR3 region: CASSLEDSWTEAFF. CDR3 nucleotide sequence: TGTGCCAGCAGCTTGGAGGACAGTTGGACTGAAGCTTTCTTT.

The chain couples TRBV15 to TRBJ2-2; 8 bases are a match to TRBD2. The CDR3 spans 16 residues. Germline loops: CDR1 LNHNV, CDR2 YYDKDF (reference sequence). With V trimmed by 3 bases and J by 3 bases, 6 bases remained unmatched. The CDR3 sequence: CATSSVTSGYTGELFF. Here the CDR3 DNA reads TGTGCCACCAGCAGCGTTACTAGCGGCTACACCGGGGAGCTGTTTTTT.

This clonotype was observed many times. This chain joins TRBV28 and TRBJ2-7; 9 nucleotides match TRBD1. V shed 6 bases and J 2 bases; nucleotides not matched to a gene: 8. This CDR3 has 15 amino acids. The germline V gene has CDR1 MDHEN and CDR2 SYDVKM. This CDR3 reads CASSLSGTGTYEQYF. The CDR3, as DNA: TGTGCCAGCAGCTTGTCCGGGACAGGGACCTACGAGCAGTACTTC.

The V call is TRBV7-2, the J call TRBJ2-7, with D tentatively TRBD1 (5 bases). The CDR3 sequence is 14 residues long. Per the germline V gene, CDR1 is SGHTA and CDR2 is FQGNSA. The V and J ends lost 1 base and 7 bases respectively, with 14 bases between them. The CDR3 sequence is CASSLGQGENEQYF. The CDR3 DNA reads TGTGCCAGCAGCTTAGGGCAGGGTGAAAATGAGCAGTACTTC.

Details on this clonotype: The junction differs from germline at one of its ends, possibly a read error. J is TRBJ1-6 and V is TRBV7-2; tentatively, D is TRBD1 (6 bases). This CDR3 contains 13 residues. Germline values: CDR1 SGHTA, CDR2 FQGNSA. The CDR3: CASGLAGTRDLHF. The DNA of the CDR3 is TGTGCCAGCGGCTTAGCGGGGACAAGGGACCTCCACTTT.

As for this clonotype: One end of the junction varies from germline; a read error may be responsible. The rearrangement uses TRBV29-1 and TRBJ2-1, with 11 bases lining up with TRBD2. This CDR3 has 14 amino acids. Germline values: CDR1 SQVTM, CDR2 ANQGSEA. CDR3 amino acids: CSVETSGAYNERFF. As DNA, the CDR3 is TGCAGCGTTGAGACTAGCGGGGCCTACAATGAGCGGTTCTTC.

In its sample, this clonotype was seen many times. The genes are TRBV3-1 and TRBJ1-2, with D maybe TRBD1 (6 bases). The CDR3 is 16 residues long. The V and J ends lost 4 bases and 1 base respectively, with 16 bases between them. Per germline, CDR1 LGHDT and CDR2 YNNKEL (reference sequence). The CDR3 bases are TGTGCCAGCAGCCGCGACAGGAGCAGATTTAACTATGGCTACACCTTC. It yields the protein CASSRDRSRFNYGYTF.

At least ten counts were recorded for this clonotype. Germline is not matched at one junction end, which may reflect a read error. The chain is built from TRBV11-2 and TRBJ2-3; D gene ambiguous. Germline lookup yields CDR1 SGHAT and CDR2 FQNNGV. This CDR3 region has 15 residues. In DNA, the CDR3 is TGCGCCAGCAGCTTGGGCGGTTCGAGCACAGATACGCAGTATTTT. As protein: CASSLGGSSTDTQYF.

This clonotype was seen many times. The genes are TRBV12-3 or TRBV12-4 and TRBJ2-3; weak D call: TRBD2 (6 bases). This CDR3 region has 12 residues. The V gene lost 8 bases and the J gene lost 6 bases, with 12 bases spanning the gap. CDR3 residues: CASGLGGDTQYF. Written as DNA, the CDR3 is TGTGCCAGCGGCTTAGGAGGGGATACGCAGTATTTT.

This clonotype was seen at least ten times. The chain uses TRBV12-3 or TRBV12-4 and TRBJ1-4; tentative D call: TRBD1 (5 bases). The CDR3 runs 14 residues. V was cut by 9 bases and J by 5 bases, with 16 bases left in between. Here the CDR3 DNA reads TGTGCCAGTTCTTTGGTCAGGGCGAATGAAAAACTGTTTTTT. As protein: CASSLVRANEKLFF.

This clonotype has just a few counts. The chain has TRBV13 and TRBJ2-5; 8 bases map to TRBD1. The CDR3 length is 14 residues. Looked up from germline, CDR1 is PRHDT and CDR2 is FYEKMQ (reference sequence). With V trimmed by 6 bases and J by 2 bases, 5 bases remained unmatched. The CDR3 coding sequence is TGTGCCAGCAGGAAACAGGGGGAACAAGAGACCCAGTACTTC. Residues: CASRKQGEQETQYF.

This clonotype has only a few counts. The rearrangement uses TRBV20-1 and TRBJ2-7; 10 bases agree with TRBD2. The germline V gene encodes CDR1 DFQATT and CDR2 SNEGSKA (reference sequence). CDR3 size: 13 residues. The V and J ends lost 7 bases and 2 bases, in that order; junction bases with no gene match: 5. CDR3 DNA sequence: TGCAGTGTCCTAGCGGGGGCAACCTACGAGCAGTACTTC. Its protein product is CSVLAGATYEQYF.

V usage is TRBV9 and J usage is TRBJ2-2, with D maybe TRBD1 (6 bases). The CDR3 spans 15 residues. V was shortened by 1 base and J by 2 bases, with 9 bases between the two germline ends. In germline, CDR1 is SGDLS, CDR2 YYNGEE. In DNA form, the CDR3 reads TGTGCCAGCAGCGTAACAGGGAAAAACACCGGGGAGCTGTTTTTT. Translating it yields CASSVTGKNTGELFF. Full variable domain (rest looked up from reference TRBV9 and TRBJ2-2): DSGVTQTPKHLITATGQRVTLRCSPRSGDLSVYWYQQSLDQGLQFLIQYYNGEERAKGNILERFSAQQFPDLHSELNLSSLELGDSALYFCASSVTGKNTGELFFGEGSRLTVL.

J is TRBJ2-2 and V is TRBV6-5, with 13 bases aligning to TRBD2. The germline gives CDR1 MNHEY, CDR2 SVGAGI. The length of the CDR3 is 15 residues. V lost 5 bases and J lost 6; bases outside the gene matches: 3. The chain's CDR3 is CASSGTSGVSGELFF. In DNA, the CDR3 is TGTGCCAGCAGTGGGACTAGCGGGGTTTCCGGGGAGCTGTTTTTT.

This chain links TRBV7-2 with TRBJ2-5; D may be TRBD2 (6 bases). The ends were cut back, 2 bases at V and 11 bases at J, with 21 bases in the middle. Germline V gives CDR1 SGHTA, CDR2 FQGNSA. The CDR3 contains 15 residues. CDR3 DNA sequence: TGTGCCAGCAGCTTAAGTTCCGCGGGAAGACATGAGCAGTACTTC. Translating it yields CASSLSSAGRHEQYF.